This T cell receptor beta chain is from a study of blood T cell repertoires in COVID-19. Study at large: Whether acute or convalescent, the COVID-19 samples came from the United States, Italy and Spain. PBMCs, B-cell-depleted T cells, or T cells provided the cDNA or gDNA that made up the material.

In the original workflow: Estimates of nucleated cell counts were drawn from the amplification of reference gene primers. The assay was immunoSEQ multiplex PCR, and TCRdb's table has in-frame clones only and misses some. Clone size and V and J calls were adopted from that table, with D and trimming inferred from the DNA. The table lists around 180,000 clones, approximately 79% of them singletons. This clonotype was sampled from a woman older than 75 with acute or convalescent COVID-19. Sequenced sample: peripheral blood.

The CDR3 loop reads CATSRWISRRGNEQFF. The CDR3 nucleotides read TGTGCCACCAGCAGATGGATCTCCCGAAGGGGCAATGAGCAGTTCTTC. V gene TRBV15 combines with J gene TRBJ2-1, with a possible D match to TRBD1 (5 bases). V was clipped by 2 bases and J by 6 bases, with 17 bases between them. Germline CDR1 is LNHNV and CDR2 is YYDKDF (reference sequence). This CDR3 contains 16 residues.